This T cell receptor beta chain appears in the sequencing data of a study of blood T cell repertoires in COVID-19. Background on the study: Acute-phase and convalescent COVID-19 samples originated in the United States, Italy and Spain.

The assay was immunoSEQ multiplex PCR, and TCRdb's table has in-frame clones only and misses some. The table shows about 280,000 clones, with 85% to 90% occurring only once. CDR1 is SNHLY and CDR2 is FYNNEI in the germline V gene. V lost 5 bases, J lost 7 bases, and 8 bases lay in between. The CDR3 runs to 12 residues. The gene calls are TRBV2 and TRBJ2-2; D gene unclear. This receptor was identified in a woman between 55 and 75 years old in a cohort exposed to, infected with or recovered from COVID-19 (not recorded which). Material: PBMCs or T cells enriched from blood (not recorded which). DNA for the CDR3: TGTGCCAGCAGTTCGGTTCGCGGGGAGCTGTTTTTT. Translating gives CASSSVRGELFF.